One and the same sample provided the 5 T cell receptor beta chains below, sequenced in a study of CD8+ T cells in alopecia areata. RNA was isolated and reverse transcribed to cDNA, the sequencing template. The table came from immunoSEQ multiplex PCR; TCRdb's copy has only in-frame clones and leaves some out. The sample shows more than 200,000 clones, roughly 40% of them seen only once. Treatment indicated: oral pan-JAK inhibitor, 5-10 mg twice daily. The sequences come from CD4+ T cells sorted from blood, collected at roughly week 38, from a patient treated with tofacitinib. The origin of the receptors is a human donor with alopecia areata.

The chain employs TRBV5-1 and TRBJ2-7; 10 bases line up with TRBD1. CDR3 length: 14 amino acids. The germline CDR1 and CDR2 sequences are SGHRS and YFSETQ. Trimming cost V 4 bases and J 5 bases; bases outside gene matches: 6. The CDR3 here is CASSRDRGNDEQYF. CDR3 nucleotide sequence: TGCGCCAGCAGCAGGGACAGGGGCAATGACGAGCAGTACTTC.

Written as DNA, the CDR3 is TGTGCCAGCAGCTCGTTCCGGGGCGGCACTGAAGCTTTCTTT. This sequence encodes CASSSFRGGTEAFF. V usage is TRBV11-1 and J usage is TRBJ1-1, with D possibly being TRBD1 (5 bases). Looked up from germline, CDR1 is SGHAT and CDR2 is FQDESV (reference sequence). V lost 4 bases and J 4 bases, leaving 13 bases between the germline ends. This CDR3 region has 14 residues. Using reference TRBV11-1 and TRBJ1-1 for the parts outside the CDR3, the full variable domain is EAEVAQSPRYKITEKSQAVAFWCDPISGHATLYWYRQILGQGPELLVQFQDESVVDDSQLPKDRFSAERLKGVDSTLKIQPAELGDSAMYLCASSSFRGGTEAFFGQGTRLTVV.

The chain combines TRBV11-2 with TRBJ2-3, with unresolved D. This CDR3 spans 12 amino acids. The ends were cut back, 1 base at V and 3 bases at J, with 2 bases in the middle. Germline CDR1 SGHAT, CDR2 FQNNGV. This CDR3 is CASSLVTDTQYF. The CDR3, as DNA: TGTGCCAGCAGCTTAGTTACAGATACGCAGTATTTT. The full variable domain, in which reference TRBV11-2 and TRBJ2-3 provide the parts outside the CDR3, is EAGVAQSPRYKIIEKRQSVAFWCNPISGHATLYWYQQILGQGPKLLIQFQNNGVVDDSQLPKDRFSAERLKGVDSTLKIQPAKLEDSAVYLCASSLVTDTQYFGPGTRLTVL.

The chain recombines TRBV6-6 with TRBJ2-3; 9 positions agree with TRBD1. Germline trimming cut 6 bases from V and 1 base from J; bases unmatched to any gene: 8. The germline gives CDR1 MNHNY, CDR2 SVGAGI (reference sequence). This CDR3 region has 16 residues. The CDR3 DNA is TGTGCCAGCAGCCGAGGGACAGGGAGAGGCACAGATACGCAGTATTTT. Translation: CASSRGTGRGTDTQYF.

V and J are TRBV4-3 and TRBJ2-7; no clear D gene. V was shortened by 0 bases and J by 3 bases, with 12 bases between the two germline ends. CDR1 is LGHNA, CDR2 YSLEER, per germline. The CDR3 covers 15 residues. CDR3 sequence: CASSQESRRYYEQYF. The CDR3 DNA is TGCGCCAGCAGCCAAGAGTCCCGACGGTACTACGAGCAGTACTTC.